The rows below give T cell receptor beta chains drawn from one sample of a study of Ad26.COV2.S vaccination and SARS-CoV-2 variants. Sequenced by immunoSEQ multiplex PCR; TCRdb stores in-frame clones only, minus some. Among about 480,000 clones listed, around 88% were seen once. The source was peripheral blood, collected in a trial of Ad26.COV2.S vaccine versus placebo. The receptor set was obtained from a person aged 18-60 years who received the Ad26.COV2.S COVID-19 vaccine or a placebo. The CDR3 runs from the conserved cysteine through the conserved F or W. D genes are given only for firm matches. Size tells how often a clone was seen (once, few, many) or the class of an expanded clone, and some rows leave it out.

CDR3nt: TGTGCCGACCCCCTGAGCGTTGGGGGGTATTTT
CDR3aa: CADPLSVGGYF
len: 11
v_gene: TRBV6-5
d_gene: .
j_gene: TRBJ2-3
abundance: .

CDR3nt: TGCAGCGCCGACCTACTTAGCACAGATACGCAGTATTTT
CDR3aa: CSADLLSTDTQYF
len: 13
v_gene: TRBV29-1
d_gene: .
j_gene: TRBJ2-3
abundance: .

CDR3nt: TGTGCCAGCAGCCAAGGGGTTTCGGGCTATGGCTACACCTTC
CDR3aa: CASSQGVSGYGYTF
len: 14
v_gene: TRBV11-1
d_gene: .
j_gene: TRBJ1-2
abundance: .

CDR3nt: TGTGCCAGCAGTGCTTGGGCCCCGCAGGGGGTCGGGGCCCTCCACTTT
CDR3aa: CASSAWAPQGVGALHF
len: 16
v_gene: TRBV6-1
d_gene: TRBD1
j_gene: TRBJ1-6
abundance: .

CDR3nt: TGTGCCAGCAGCTCTGCTGGGGAGACTGAAGCTTTCTTT
CDR3aa: CASSSAGETEAFF
len: 13
v_gene: TRBV5-4
d_gene: .
j_gene: TRBJ1-1
abundance: once

CDR3nt: TGTGCCAGTAGCGACAGGGCGGGCACTGAAGCTTTCTTT
CDR3aa: CASSDRAGTEAFF
len: 13
v_gene: TRBV19
d_gene: TRBD1
j_gene: TRBJ1-1
abundance: .

CDR3nt: TGTGCCAGCAGTTTCTTATCGCGGGGAGAGACCCAGTACTTC
CDR3aa: CASSFLSRGETQYF
len: 14
v_gene: TRBV28
d_gene: .
j_gene: TRBJ2-5
abundance: .

CDR3nt: TGTGCCTGGAGTCCACGGGGGGCAGTGAACACTGAAGCTTTCTTT
CDR3aa: CAWSPRGAVNTEAFF
len: 15
v_gene: TRBV30
d_gene: .
j_gene: TRBJ1-1
abundance: .

CDR3nt: TGTGCCAGCAGCCTAGACCGAATCCACAATGAGCAGTTCTTC
CDR3aa: CASSLDRIHNEQFF
len: 14
v_gene: TRBV7-3
d_gene: .
j_gene: TRBJ2-1
abundance: .

CDR3nt: TGTGCCAGCAGGGGCACAGGGGCCAATCAGCCCCAGCATTTT
CDR3aa: CASRGTGANQPQHF
len: 14
v_gene: TRBV27
d_gene: TRBD1
j_gene: TRBJ1-5
abundance: .

CDR3nt: TGTGCCAGCAGCAAACAGCGGAGCAATCAGCCCCAGCATTTT
CDR3aa: CASSKQRSNQPQHF
len: 14
v_gene: TRBV6-5
d_gene: .
j_gene: TRBJ1-5
abundance: .

CDR3nt: TGTGCCATCAGTGACTCCTATTCACCCCTCCACTTT
CDR3aa: CAISDSYSPLHF
len: 12
v_gene: TRBV10-3
d_gene: .
j_gene: TRBJ1-6
abundance: .

CDR3nt: TGTGCCAGCAGCTGGGGACTAGTCTACAATGAGCAGTTCTTC
CDR3aa: CASSWGLVYNEQFF
len: 14
v_gene: TRBV6-2/TRBV6-3
d_gene: TRBD2
j_gene: TRBJ2-1
abundance: .

CDR3nt: TGTGCCAGCAGCTTGGGGGGGAACCAGAACTACGAGCAGTACTTC
CDR3aa: CASSLGGNQNYEQYF
len: 15
v_gene: TRBV11-3
d_gene: TRBD2
j_gene: TRBJ2-7
abundance: .

CDR3nt: TGTGCCAGTAGTATTTTCGGACCCGGGGAGCTGTTTTTT
CDR3aa: CASSIFGPGELFF
len: 13
v_gene: TRBV19
d_gene: .
j_gene: TRBJ2-2
abundance: .

CDR3nt: TGTGCCAGCAGCTTTTTAGCGAACCCCAGCACAGATACGCAGTATTTT
CDR3aa: CASSFLANPSTDTQYF
len: 16
v_gene: TRBV11-2
d_gene: .
j_gene: TRBJ2-3
abundance: .

CDR3nt: TGTGCCAGCAGTGATTTGCAATACAATGAGCAGTTCTTC
CDR3aa: CASSDLQYNEQFF
len: 13
v_gene: TRBV2
d_gene: .
j_gene: TRBJ2-1
abundance: .

CDR3nt: TGTGCCAGCAGTTTCGGGGTTGGGCAGCCCCAGCATTTT
CDR3aa: CASSFGVGQPQHF
len: 13
v_gene: TRBV6-4
d_gene: .
j_gene: TRBJ1-5
abundance: .

CDR3nt: TGTGCCAGCAGTTTTAGACAGGGAGGCGAGCAGTTCTTC
CDR3aa: CASSFRQGGEQFF
len: 13
v_gene: TRBV28
d_gene: .
j_gene: TRBJ2-1
abundance: .

CDR3nt: TGTGCCAGCAGTGAAATCGGGGGTACCGCAGATACGCAGTATTTT
CDR3aa: CASSEIGGTADTQYF
len: 15
v_gene: TRBV6-1
d_gene: .
j_gene: TRBJ2-3
abundance: few

CDR3nt: TGTGCCAGCAGGGCCCGGGACAGCCAAGAGACCCAGTACTTC
CDR3aa: CASRARDSQETQYF
len: 14
v_gene: TRBV28
d_gene: TRBD1
j_gene: TRBJ2-5
abundance: .

CDR3nt: TGCAGCGTTGGACAGGGCCCTGGCGCTTTCTTT
CDR3aa: CSVGQGPGAFF
len: 11
v_gene: TRBV29-1
d_gene: TRBD1
j_gene: TRBJ1-1
abundance: .

CDR3nt: TGTGCCAGCAGCCCCCCTGTGCAGGAAGAGACCCAGTACTTC
CDR3aa: CASSPPVQEETQYF
len: 14
v_gene: TRBV16
d_gene: .
j_gene: TRBJ2-5
abundance: .

CDR3nt: TGCAGCGTTGGGGGGGGGAGAAACACTGAAGCTTTCTTT
CDR3aa: CSVGGGRNTEAFF
len: 13
v_gene: TRBV29-1
d_gene: .
j_gene: TRBJ1-1
abundance: once

CDR3nt: TGTGCCAGCAGCTTAGCGGGAGGCGCAGATACGCAGTATTTT
CDR3aa: CASSLAGGADTQYF
len: 14
v_gene: TRBV7-6
d_gene: .
j_gene: TRBJ2-3
abundance: .

CDR3nt: TGCAGCGTCCGGACAGCCGATACGCAGTATTTT
CDR3aa: CSVRTADTQYF
len: 11
v_gene: TRBV29-1
d_gene: .
j_gene: TRBJ2-3
abundance: .

CDR3nt: TGTGCCAGCAGTTTTCCCCTTGGGGCAGGGAGAAATCAGCCCCAGCATTTT
CDR3aa: CASSFPLGAGRNQPQHF
len: 17
v_gene: TRBV28
d_gene: .
j_gene: TRBJ1-5
abundance: few

CDR3nt: TGTGCCAGCAGCCGCGGGGGTCCTGGGGACACTGAAGCTTTCTTT
CDR3aa: CASSRGGPGDTEAFF
len: 15
v_gene: TRBV4-2
d_gene: .
j_gene: TRBJ1-1
abundance: .

CDR3nt: TGTGCCAGCCCACTTCCTTCTCGCGACAGGGGGTCCTACGAGCAGTACTTC
CDR3aa: CASPLPSRDRGSYEQYF
len: 17
v_gene: TRBV9
d_gene: TRBD1
j_gene: TRBJ2-7
abundance: .

CDR3nt: TGCAGCGTTCAAAGTGACCGGACCCAGTACTTC
CDR3aa: CSVQSDRTQYF
len: 11
v_gene: TRBV29-1
d_gene: .
j_gene: TRBJ2-5
abundance: once

CDR3nt: TGCGCCAGTGCTCCGGACTCGACGTCCCGGCAGTTCTTC
CDR3aa: CASAPDSTSRQFF
len: 13
v_gene: TRBV5-1
d_gene: .
j_gene: TRBJ2-1
abundance: .

CDR3nt: TGTGCCAGCAGCCGCCGAGCCACAGATACGCAGTATTTT
CDR3aa: CASSRRATDTQYF
len: 13
v_gene: TRBV7-6
d_gene: .
j_gene: TRBJ2-3
abundance: .

CDR3nt: TGCGCCAGCAGCCGAGGAGGCCATAACACAGATACGCAGTATTTT
CDR3aa: CASSRGGHNTDTQYF
len: 15
v_gene: TRBV4-3
d_gene: .
j_gene: TRBJ2-3
abundance: .

CDR3nt: TGTGCCAGCAGAGTCGAGAGGAATGGCTACACCTTC
CDR3aa: CASRVERNGYTF
len: 12
v_gene: TRBV2
d_gene: .
j_gene: TRBJ1-2
abundance: .

CDR3nt: TGTGCCAGCAGTGAAATGGGCAGGTCTAGCACAGATACGCAGTATTTT
CDR3aa: CASSEMGRSSTDTQYF
len: 16
v_gene: TRBV6-1
d_gene: .
j_gene: TRBJ2-3
abundance: .

CDR3nt: TGTGCCAGCGGCGCAGGGTTACAGCCCCAGCATTTT
CDR3aa: CASGAGLQPQHF
len: 12
v_gene: TRBV28
d_gene: .
j_gene: TRBJ1-5
abundance: .